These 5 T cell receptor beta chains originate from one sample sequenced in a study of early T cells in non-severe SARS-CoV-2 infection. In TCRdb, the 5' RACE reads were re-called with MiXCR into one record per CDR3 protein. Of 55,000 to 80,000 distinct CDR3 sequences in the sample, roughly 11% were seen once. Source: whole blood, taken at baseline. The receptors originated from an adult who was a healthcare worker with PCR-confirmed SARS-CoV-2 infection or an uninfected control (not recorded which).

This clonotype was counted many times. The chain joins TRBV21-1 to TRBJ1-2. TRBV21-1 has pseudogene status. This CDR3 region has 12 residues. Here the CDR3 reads CASSKGAGGYTF. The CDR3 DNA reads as TGTGCCAGCAGCAAAGGAGCAGGCGGCTACACCTTC.

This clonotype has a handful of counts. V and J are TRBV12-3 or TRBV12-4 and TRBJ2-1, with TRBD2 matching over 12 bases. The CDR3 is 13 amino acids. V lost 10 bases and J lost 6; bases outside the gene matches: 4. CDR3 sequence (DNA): TGTGCCAACAGACTAGCGGGAGCCAATGAGCAGTTCTTC. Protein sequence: CANRLAGANEQFF.

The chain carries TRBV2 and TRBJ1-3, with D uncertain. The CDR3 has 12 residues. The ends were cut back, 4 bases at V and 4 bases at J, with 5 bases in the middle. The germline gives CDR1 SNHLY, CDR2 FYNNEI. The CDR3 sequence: CASSVSGNTIYF. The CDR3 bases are TGTGCCAGCAGTGTTTCGGGAAACACCATATATTTT.

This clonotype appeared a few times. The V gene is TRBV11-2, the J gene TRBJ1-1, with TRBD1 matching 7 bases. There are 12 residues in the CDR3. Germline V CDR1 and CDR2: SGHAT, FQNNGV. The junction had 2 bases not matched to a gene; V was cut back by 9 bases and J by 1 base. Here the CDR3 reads CASQGGNTEAFF. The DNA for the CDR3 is TGTGCCAGTCAGGGGGGGAACACTGAAGCTTTCTTT.

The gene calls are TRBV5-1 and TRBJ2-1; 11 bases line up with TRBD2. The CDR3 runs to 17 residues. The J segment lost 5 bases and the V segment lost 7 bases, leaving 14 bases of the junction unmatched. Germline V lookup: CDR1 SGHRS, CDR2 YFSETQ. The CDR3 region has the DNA TGCGCCAGCCACAAACGGTCTAGCGGGGGGTACCACAATGAGCAGTTCTTC. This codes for CASHKRSSGGYHNEQFF.